This entry lists 20 T cell receptor beta chains sequenced from one sample in a study of cytomegalovirus exposure and HLA in healthy donors. The PCR used 60 Vbeta and 13 Jbeta primers. Generated by immunoSEQ multiplex PCR, the TCRdb table keeps only in-frame clones and is missing some. The table records roughly 98,000 clones, 62% of them present only once. The sample taken for sequencing was PBMCs. These receptor sequences come from a woman aged 25 to 39 in good health and CMV-seropositive.

There are a few counts of this clone. V usage is TRBV5-4 and J usage is TRBJ2-3; the D is unclear. The CDR3 has 12 residues. V lost 0 bases and J lost 6, with 5 bases in between. In germline, CDR1 is SGHNT, CDR2 YYREEE (reference sequence). The DNA of the CDR3 is TGTGCCAGCAGCTTGGTGGCTGATACGCAGTATTTT. Its translation: CASSLVADTQYF.

V and J are TRBV5-8 and TRBJ1-1; 10 nucleotides agree with TRBD1. The V segment lost 4 bases and the J segment 5 bases; nucleotides outside the gene matches: 8. The germline V gene encodes CDR1 SGHTS and CDR2 YDEGEE. This CDR3 region has 15 residues. The CDR3 loop reads CASSPGDRGKTEAFF. In DNA, the CDR3 is TGTGCCAGCAGCCCGGGGGACAGGGGAAAAACTGAAGCTTTCTTT.

This sequence joins TRBV6-4 and TRBJ2-7; 10 nucleotides align to TRBD2. From germline, CDR1 is MRHNA and CDR2 SNTAGT. The J segment lost 6 bases and the V segment lost 6 bases, leaving 14 bases of the junction unmatched. This CDR3 is built from 16 residues. The CDR3 spells CASSEFYSGGAAEQYF. The CDR3 DNA reads as TGTGCCAGCAGCGAATTCTACAGCGGGGGGGCTGCCGAGCAGTACTTC.

This clone was picked up a small number of times. The chain couples TRBV30 to TRBJ1-1, with D possibly TRBD1 on 5 matching bases. Germline values: CDR1 GTSNPN, CDR2 SVGIG (reference sequence). With 5 bases removed from V and 2 bases from J, the gap between germline ends came to 12 bases. The CDR3 is made up of 13 amino acids. The CDR3 is CAWQNQGNTEAFF. The CDR3 nucleotides read TGTGCCTGGCAGAATCAGGGTAACACTGAAGCTTTCTTT.

Points on this clone: Compared with germline, one end of the junction differs, possibly owing to a read error. The chain has TRBV7-7 and TRBJ2-5; possible D gene TRBD2, 5 bases. This CDR3 is built from 14 residues. CDR1 SSHAT and CDR2 FNYEAQ come from the germline V gene (reference sequence). The CDR3 region is CASSLFEGQETQYF. For the CDR3, the DNA is TGTGCTAGCAGCTTATTCGAGGGCCAAGAGACCCAGTACTTC.

V usage is TRBV14 and J usage is TRBJ2-1; D remains unclear. Germline V gene sequence: CDR1 SGHDN, CDR2 FVKESK. V dropped 4 bases and J dropped 9 bases, with 13 bases sitting between them. There are 13 residues in the CDR3. Here the CDR3 DNA reads TGTGCCAGCAGCCTTTCATCGTACGGTGAGCAGTTCTTC. It specifies CASSLSSYGEQFF.

V usage is TRBV6-1 and J usage is TRBJ1-3; no reliable D call. The germline gives CDR1 MNHNS, CDR2 SASEGT. The CDR3 is 14 residues long. Trimming pared 2 bases from V and 5 bases from J, leaving 10 bases between. This CDR3 is CASSENPGRNTIYF. The CDR3 nucleotides read TGTGCCAGCAGTGAAAATCCAGGCCGAAACACCATATATTTT.

In its sample, this clone was seen a few times. The genes are TRBV5-6 and TRBJ1-2; D perhaps matches TRBD1 (6 bases). This CDR3 is built from 13 residues. CDR1 is SGHDT and CDR2 is YYEEEE in the germline V gene. V dropped 1 base and J dropped 4 bases, with 8 bases sitting between them. The DNA for the CDR3 is TGTGCCAGCAGCTTGCGGGGGGCCTATGGCTACACCTTC. This sequence encodes CASSLRGAYGYTF.

The genes are TRBV18 and TRBJ1-1, with 8 positions matching TRBD1. The germline V gene has CDR1 KGHSH and CDR2 LQKENI. The J segment lost 3 bases and the V segment lost 3 bases, leaving 6 bases of the junction unmatched. The CDR3 consists of 15 residues. Here the CDR3 DNA reads TGTGCCAGCTCACCGAGACAGGGGAAGGACACTGAAGCTTTCTTT. Translating gives CASSPRQGKDTEAFF. Together with reference TRBV18 and TRBJ1-1, the CDR3 gives the full variable domain: NAGVMQNPRHLVRRRGQEARLRCSPMKGHSHVYWYRQLPEEGLKFMVYLQKENIIDESGMPKERFSAEFPKEGPSILRIQQVVRGDSAAYFCASSPRQGKDTEAFFGQGTRLTVV.

The chain combines TRBV21-1 with TRBJ2-5; TRBD2 reflects the table's D call only, with no check against the DNA. TRBV21-1 is reported as a pseudogene. The CDR3 contains 16 residues. CDR3: CASSRGLAGSVETQYF. CDR3 nucleotide sequence: TGTGCCAGCAGCAGAGGACTAGCGGGCAGCGTGGAGACCCAGTACTTC.

This chain joins TRBV5-1 and TRBJ2-6; 7 bases are a match to TRBD1. The V and J ends lost 3 bases and 5 bases, in that order; junction bases with no gene match: 5. The CDR3 has 15 residues. Germline lookup yields CDR1 SGHRS and CDR2 YFSETQ. CDR3 sequence reads: CASSSRTGRANVLTF. In DNA form, the CDR3 reads TGCGCCAGCAGCTCAAGGACAGGCCGGGCCAACGTCCTGACTTTC.

The rearrangement joins TRBV18 to TRBJ2-7, with 15 positions matching TRBD2. The germline V gene encodes CDR1 KGHSH and CDR2 LQKENI. V lost 5 bases to trimming and J lost 3 bases; unmatched junction nucleotides: 8. The CDR3 consists of 17 residues. CDR3 sequence: CASSIPGLAGGNYEQYF. The CDR3 DNA reads as TGTGCCAGCTCAATTCCGGGACTAGCGGGGGGCAACTACGAGCAGTACTTC.

The V and J genes are TRBV7-2 and TRBJ1-3; D remains ambiguous. Germline V gene lookup returns CDR1 SGHTA and CDR2 FQGNSA. The CDR3 sequence is 14 residues long. V lost 6 bases and J lost 0, with 9 bases in between. The CDR3, as DNA: TGTGCCAGCAGTGTATACGGCTCTGGAAACACCATATATTTT. As protein: CASSVYGSGNTIYF.

The CDR3: CASSVVGETNTEAFF. The CDR3, as DNA: TGTGCCAGCAGCGTAGTAGGGGAAACGAACACTGAAGCTTTCTTT. The chain joins TRBV9 to TRBJ1-1; D is perhaps TRBD1 (5 bases). This CDR3 region has 15 residues. Germline-derived CDR1 and CDR2 are SGDLS and YYNGEE. V lost 0 bases to trimming and J lost 1 base, with 10 bases between them.

The chain employs TRBV29-1 and TRBJ2-1; D unclear. Between the trimmed V and J ends, which lost 2 bases and 1 base, there was a span of 18 bases. Germline CDR1 and CDR2: SQVTM and ANQGSEA. The CDR3 runs 17 residues. The CDR3 sequence is CSVEYRPRRSSYNEQFF. The CDR3 nucleotides are TGCAGCGTTGAATATAGGCCAAGGAGAAGTTCCTACAATGAGCAGTTCTTC.

This clone was found once. This rearrangement joins TRBV15 to TRBJ2-1; tentatively, D is TRBD2 (6 bases). Germline CDR1 reads LNHNV; CDR2 reads YYDKDF (reference sequence). V was trimmed by 5 bases and J by 8 bases, leaving 10 bases between them. There are 12 residues in the CDR3. This CDR3 reads CATSGGAYEQFF. DNA for the CDR3: TGTGCCACCAGCGGAGGGGCCTATGAGCAGTTCTTC.

The chain recombines TRBV7-2 with TRBJ2-7, with 7 bases that match TRBD1. Germline values: CDR1 SGHTA, CDR2 FQGNSA. The junction had 11 bases not matched to a gene; V was cut back by 2 bases and J by 1 base. The CDR3 is 17 amino acids. CDR3 region: CASSLSLTGAGSYEQYF. In DNA form, the CDR3 reads TGTGCCAGCAGCTTATCGTTAACAGGGGCAGGATCCTACGAGCAGTACTTC.

This clone was counted between two and nine times. This chain joins TRBV4-1 and TRBJ1-5; D remains ambiguous. V shed 0 bases and J shed 0 bases, with 6 bases lying between them. Germline assignment: CDR1 MGHRA and CDR2 YSYEKL. The CDR3 sequence is 15 residues long. This CDR3 is CASSQDTYSNQPQHF. The CDR3 nucleotides read TGCGCCAGCAGCCAAGACACTTATAGCAATCAGCCCCAGCATTTT.

This clone appeared a few times. The chain links TRBV7-8 to TRBJ2-3, with 8 bases identical to TRBD1. This CDR3 is 15 amino acids long. V lost 6 bases and J lost 1; bases outside the gene matches: 6. Germline CDR1 and CDR2: SGHVS and FQNEAQ. The CDR3 nucleotides are TGTGCCAGCAGATCGACAGGGGAGGGCACAGATACGCAGTATTTT. Translation gives CASRSTGEGTDTQYF.

This clone was observed once. This chain connects TRBV7-9 to TRBJ2-5, with D possibly TRBD2 on 5 matching bases. Germline assignment: CDR1 SEHNR and CDR2 FQNEAQ (reference sequence). The V gene lost 4 bases and the J gene lost 2 bases, with 11 bases spanning the gap. The CDR3 runs to 14 residues. CDR3 residues: CASSSEGSQETQYF. The DNA for the CDR3 is TGTGCCAGCAGCTCCGAGGGATCACAAGAGACCCAGTACTTC.